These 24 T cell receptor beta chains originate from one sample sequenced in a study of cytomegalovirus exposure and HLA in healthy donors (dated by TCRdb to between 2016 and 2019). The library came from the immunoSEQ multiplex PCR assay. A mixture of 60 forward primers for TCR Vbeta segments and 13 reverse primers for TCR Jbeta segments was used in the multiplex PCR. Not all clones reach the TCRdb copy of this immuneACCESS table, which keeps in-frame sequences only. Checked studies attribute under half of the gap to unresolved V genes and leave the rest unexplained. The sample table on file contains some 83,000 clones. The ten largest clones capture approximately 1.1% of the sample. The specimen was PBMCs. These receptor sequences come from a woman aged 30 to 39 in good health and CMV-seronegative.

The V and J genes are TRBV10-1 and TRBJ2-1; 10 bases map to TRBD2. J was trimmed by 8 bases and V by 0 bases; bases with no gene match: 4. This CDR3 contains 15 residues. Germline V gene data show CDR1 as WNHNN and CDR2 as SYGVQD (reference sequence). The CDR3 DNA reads TGCGCCAGCAGTGAGTCGCCTAGCGGGAGCGATGAGCAGTTCTTC. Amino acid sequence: CASSESPSGSDEQFF.

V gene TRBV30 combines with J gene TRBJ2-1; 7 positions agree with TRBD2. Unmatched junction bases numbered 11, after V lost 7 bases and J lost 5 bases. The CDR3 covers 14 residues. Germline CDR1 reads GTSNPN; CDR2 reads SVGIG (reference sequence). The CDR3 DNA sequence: TGTGCCTCCCGACACGCGGGGAGGGACAATGAGCAGTTCTTC. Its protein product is CASRHAGRDNEQFF.

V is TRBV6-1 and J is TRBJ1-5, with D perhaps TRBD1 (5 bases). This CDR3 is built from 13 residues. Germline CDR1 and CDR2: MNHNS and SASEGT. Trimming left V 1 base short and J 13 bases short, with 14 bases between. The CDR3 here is CASSEDPGGRQHF. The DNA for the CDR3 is TGTGCCAGCAGTGAAGATCCGGGGGGTCGACAGCATTTT.

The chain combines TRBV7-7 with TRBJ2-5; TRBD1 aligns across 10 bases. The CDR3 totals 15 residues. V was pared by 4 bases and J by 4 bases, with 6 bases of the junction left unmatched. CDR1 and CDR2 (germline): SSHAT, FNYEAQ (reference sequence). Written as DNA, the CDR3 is TGTGCCAGCAGCTCTACGACAGGGGGCGCAGAGACCCAGTACTTC. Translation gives CASSSTTGGAETQYF.

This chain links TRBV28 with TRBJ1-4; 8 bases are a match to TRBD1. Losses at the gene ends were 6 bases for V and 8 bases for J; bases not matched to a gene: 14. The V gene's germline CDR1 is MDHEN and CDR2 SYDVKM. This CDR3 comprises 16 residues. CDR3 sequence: CASSTSGQGLNEKLFF. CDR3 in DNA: TGTGCCAGCAGCACTTCAGGACAGGGCTTGAACGAAAAACTGTTTTTT.

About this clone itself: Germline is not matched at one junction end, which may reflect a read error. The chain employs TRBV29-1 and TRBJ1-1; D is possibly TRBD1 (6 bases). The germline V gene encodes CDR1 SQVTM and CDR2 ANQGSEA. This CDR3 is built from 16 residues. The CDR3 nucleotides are TGCAGCGTTTATGATATTCTGGGGGCCATGAACACTGAAGATTTCTTT. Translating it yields CSVYDILGAMNTEDFF.

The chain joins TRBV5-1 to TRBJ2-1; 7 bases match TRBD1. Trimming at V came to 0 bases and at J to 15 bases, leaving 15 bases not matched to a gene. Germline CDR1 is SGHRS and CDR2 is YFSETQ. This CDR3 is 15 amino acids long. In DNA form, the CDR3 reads TGCGCCAGCAGCTTGGCGGGGACAGAGGAGATGTTCTGGTTCTTC. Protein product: CASSLAGTEEMFWFF.

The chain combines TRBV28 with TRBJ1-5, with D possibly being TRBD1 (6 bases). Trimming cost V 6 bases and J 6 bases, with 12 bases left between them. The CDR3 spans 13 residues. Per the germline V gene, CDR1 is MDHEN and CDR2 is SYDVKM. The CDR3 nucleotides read TGTGCCAGCAGGCGAACAGGGAGTCAGCCCCAGCATTTT. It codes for CASRRTGSQPQHF.

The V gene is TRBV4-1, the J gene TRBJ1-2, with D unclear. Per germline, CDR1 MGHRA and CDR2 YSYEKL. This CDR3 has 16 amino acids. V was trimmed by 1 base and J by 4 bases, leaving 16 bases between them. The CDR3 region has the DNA TGCGCCAGCAGCCAAGTATGGACTAGTTTTAGCTATGGCTACACCTTC. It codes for CASSQVWTSFSYGYTF.

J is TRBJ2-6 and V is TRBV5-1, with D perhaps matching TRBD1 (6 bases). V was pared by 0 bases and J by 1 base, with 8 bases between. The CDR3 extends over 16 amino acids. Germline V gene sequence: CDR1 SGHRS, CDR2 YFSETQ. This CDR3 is CASSLDGQSGANVLTF. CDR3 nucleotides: TGCGCCAGCAGCTTGGACGGACAGTCTGGGGCCAACGTCCTGACTTTC.

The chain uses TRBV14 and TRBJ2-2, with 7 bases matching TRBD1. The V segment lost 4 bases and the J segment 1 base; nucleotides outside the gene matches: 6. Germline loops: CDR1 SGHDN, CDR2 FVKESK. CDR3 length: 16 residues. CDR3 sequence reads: CASSPLGTENTGELFF. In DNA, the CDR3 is TGTGCCAGCAGCCCCCTAGGGACAGAGAACACCGGGGAGCTGTTTTTT.

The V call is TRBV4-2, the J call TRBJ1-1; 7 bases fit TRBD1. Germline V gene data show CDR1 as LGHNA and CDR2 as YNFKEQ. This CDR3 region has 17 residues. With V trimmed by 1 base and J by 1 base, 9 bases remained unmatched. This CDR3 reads CASSQALGGRRNTEAFF. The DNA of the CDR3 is TGTGCCAGCAGCCAAGCTTTAGGGGGCAGGAGGAACACTGAAGCTTTCTTT.

This CDR3 is CASSTGDSNQPQHF. CDR3 coding DNA: TGTGCCAGCTCGACCGGGGATAGCAATCAGCCCCAGCATTTT. The rearrangement uses TRBV18 and TRBJ1-5; D is undetermined. The CDR3 contains 14 residues. The V gene's germline CDR1 is KGHSH and CDR2 LQKENI. V lost 6 bases and J lost 0, with 9 bases in between.

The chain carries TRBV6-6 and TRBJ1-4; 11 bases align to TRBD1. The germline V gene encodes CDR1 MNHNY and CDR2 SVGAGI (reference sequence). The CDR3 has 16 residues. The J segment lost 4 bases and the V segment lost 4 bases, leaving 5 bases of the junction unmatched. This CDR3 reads CASSLDRGLGNEKLFF. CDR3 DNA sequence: TGTGCCAGCAGTTTGGACAGGGGGCTCGGTAATGAAAAACTGTTTTTT.

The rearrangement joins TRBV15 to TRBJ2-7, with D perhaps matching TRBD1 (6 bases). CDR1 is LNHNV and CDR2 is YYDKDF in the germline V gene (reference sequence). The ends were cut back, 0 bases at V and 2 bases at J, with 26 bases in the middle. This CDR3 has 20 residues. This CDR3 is CATSRDMAQKVQGNTYEQYF. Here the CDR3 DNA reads TGTGCCACCAGCAGAGATATGGCCCAGAAAGTACAGGGAAATACCTACGAGCAGTACTTC.

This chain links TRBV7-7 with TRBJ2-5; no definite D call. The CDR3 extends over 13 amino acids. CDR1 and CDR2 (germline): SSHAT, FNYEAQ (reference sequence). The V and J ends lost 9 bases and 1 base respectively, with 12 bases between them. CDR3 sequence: CASRRVSQETQYF. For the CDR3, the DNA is TGTGCCAGTAGAAGAGTTTCCCAAGAGACCCAGTACTTC.

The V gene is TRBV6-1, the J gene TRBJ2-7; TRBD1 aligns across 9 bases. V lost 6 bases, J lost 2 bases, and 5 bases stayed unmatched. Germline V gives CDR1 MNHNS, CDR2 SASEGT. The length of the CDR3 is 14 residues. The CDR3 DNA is TGTGCCAGCAGCCCCTGGACAGGGGCCTACGAGCAGTACTTC. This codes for CASSPWTGAYEQYF.

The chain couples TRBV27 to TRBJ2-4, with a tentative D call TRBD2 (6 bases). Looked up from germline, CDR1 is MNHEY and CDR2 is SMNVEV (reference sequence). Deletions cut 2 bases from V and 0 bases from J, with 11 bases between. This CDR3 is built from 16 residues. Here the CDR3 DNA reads TGTGCCAGCAGTTTAAGGTGGGGACTAGCCAAAAACATTCAGTACTTC. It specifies CASSLRWGLAKNIQYF.

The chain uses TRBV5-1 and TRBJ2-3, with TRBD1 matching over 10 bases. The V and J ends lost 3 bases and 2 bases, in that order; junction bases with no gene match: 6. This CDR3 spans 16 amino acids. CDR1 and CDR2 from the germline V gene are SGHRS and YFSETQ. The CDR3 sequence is CASSWGTGDFTDTQYF. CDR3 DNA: TGCGCCAGCAGCTGGGGGACAGGGGATTTCACAGATACGCAGTATTTT.

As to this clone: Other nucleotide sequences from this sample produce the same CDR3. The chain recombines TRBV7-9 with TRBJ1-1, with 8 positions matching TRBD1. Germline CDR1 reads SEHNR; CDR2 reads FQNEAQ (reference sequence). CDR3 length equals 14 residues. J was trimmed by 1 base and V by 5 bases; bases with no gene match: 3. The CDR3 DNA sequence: TGTGCCAGCAGCCTCGGACAGGGGAACACTGAAGCTTTCTTT. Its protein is CASSLGQGNTEAFF.

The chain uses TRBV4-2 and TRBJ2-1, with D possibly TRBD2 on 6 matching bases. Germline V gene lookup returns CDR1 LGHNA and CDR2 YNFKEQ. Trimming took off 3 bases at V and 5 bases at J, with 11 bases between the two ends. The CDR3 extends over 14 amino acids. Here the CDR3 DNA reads TGTGCCAGCAGCCAGGGGGGTTCCGACAATGAGCAGTTCTTC. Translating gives CASSQGGSDNEQFF.

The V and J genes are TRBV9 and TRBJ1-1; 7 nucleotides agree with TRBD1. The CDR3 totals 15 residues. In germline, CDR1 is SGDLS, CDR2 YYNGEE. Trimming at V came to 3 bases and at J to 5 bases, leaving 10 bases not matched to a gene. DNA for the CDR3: TGTGCCAGCAGCGATAACAGGGGAGGAAGAACTGAAGCTTTCTTT. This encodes CASSDNRGGRTEAFF.

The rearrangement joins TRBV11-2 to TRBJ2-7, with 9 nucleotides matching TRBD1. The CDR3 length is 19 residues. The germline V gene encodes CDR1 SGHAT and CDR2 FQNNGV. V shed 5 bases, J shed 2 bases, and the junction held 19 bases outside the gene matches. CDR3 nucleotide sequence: TGTGCCAGCAGCCTCACAGGGGGCCATGGCTATAGTATCCCCTACGAGCAGTACTTC. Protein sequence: CASSLTGGHGYSIPYEQYF.

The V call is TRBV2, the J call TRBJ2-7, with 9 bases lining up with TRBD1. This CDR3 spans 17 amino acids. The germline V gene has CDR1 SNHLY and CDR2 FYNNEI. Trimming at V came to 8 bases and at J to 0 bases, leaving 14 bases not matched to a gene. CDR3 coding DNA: TGTGCCAGCCTTAAGGGAACAGGGGGCCCCAGCTCCTACGAGCAGTACTTC. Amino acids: CASLKGTGGPSSYEQYF.